This note documents a single T cell receptor beta chain sequence. Its antigen is still unknown. CDR3 length equals 9 residues. The germline gives CDR1 DFQATT, CDR2 SNEGSKA (reference sequence). Trimming took off 4 bases at V and 8 bases at J, with 5 bases between the two ends. This sample is part of a study of shared clonotypes between healthy human individuals. As for the study in general: Each donor contributed plates that comprised three CD4 naive, three CD4 memory, two CD8 naive and one CD8 memory.

Once extracted for a subset, genomic DNA was divided evenly among several immunoSEQ plates. Sequencing used immunoSEQ multiplex PCR; TCRdb keeps in-frame clones, though not all of them. The sample has some 2,400,000 clones, 90% to 97% seen once; the top ten hold roughly 0.13%. Findings of the study overall: Among the subsets, naive ones generally showed larger estimated richness than memory ones.

Sequenced input: naive CD4+ T cells sorted from blood. The subset here: CD45RA+ positively selected. V usage is TRBV20-1 and J usage is TRBJ1-2; D unclear. This receptor was obtained from a man younger than 30 in good health. This CDR3 is CSANEGYTF. CDR3 nucleotides: TGCAGTGCTAATGAGGGCTACACCTTC.